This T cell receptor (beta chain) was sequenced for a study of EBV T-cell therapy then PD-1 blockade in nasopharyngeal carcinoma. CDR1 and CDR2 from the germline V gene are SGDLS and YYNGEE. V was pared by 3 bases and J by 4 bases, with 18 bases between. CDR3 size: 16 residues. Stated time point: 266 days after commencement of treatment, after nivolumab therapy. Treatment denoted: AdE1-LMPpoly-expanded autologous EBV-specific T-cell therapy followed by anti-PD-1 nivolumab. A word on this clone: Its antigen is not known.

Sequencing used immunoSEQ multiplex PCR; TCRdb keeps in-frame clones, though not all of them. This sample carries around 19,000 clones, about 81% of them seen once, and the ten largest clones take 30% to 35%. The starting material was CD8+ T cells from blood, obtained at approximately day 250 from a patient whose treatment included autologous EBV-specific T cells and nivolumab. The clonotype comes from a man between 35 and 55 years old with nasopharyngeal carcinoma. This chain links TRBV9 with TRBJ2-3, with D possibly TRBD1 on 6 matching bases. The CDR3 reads CASSGGKTGIADTQYF. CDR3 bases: TGTGCCAGCAGCGGGGGGAAAACAGGGATCGCAGATACGCAGTATTTT.